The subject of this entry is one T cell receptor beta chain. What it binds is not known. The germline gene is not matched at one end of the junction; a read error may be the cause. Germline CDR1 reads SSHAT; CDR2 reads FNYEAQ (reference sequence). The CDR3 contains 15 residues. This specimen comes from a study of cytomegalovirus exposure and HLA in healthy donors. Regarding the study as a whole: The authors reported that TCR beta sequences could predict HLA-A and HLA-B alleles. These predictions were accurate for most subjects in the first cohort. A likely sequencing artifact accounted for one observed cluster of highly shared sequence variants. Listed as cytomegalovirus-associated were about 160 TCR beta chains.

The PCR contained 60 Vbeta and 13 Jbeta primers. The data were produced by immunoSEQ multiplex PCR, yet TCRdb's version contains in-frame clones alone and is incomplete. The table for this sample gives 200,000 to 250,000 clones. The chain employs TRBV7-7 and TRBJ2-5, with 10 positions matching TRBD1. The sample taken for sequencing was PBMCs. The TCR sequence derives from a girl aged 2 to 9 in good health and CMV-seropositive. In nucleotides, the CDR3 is TGTGCTAGCAGTTCCGGGACAGGGGTCGTGGAGACCCAGTACTTC. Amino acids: CASSSGTGVVETQYF.